This T cell receptor beta chain was profiled in a study of T cells expressing NK-cell markers. Study-wide background: Sorted T-cell subsets CD3+CD56+NKG2C+, CD3+CD56+NKG2C- and CD3+CD56-NKG2C+ were TCR beta-sequenced. Among eight sequenced donors, seven carried HCMV seropositivity while one was seronegative.

Regarding this clonotype: The antigen is not known.

The cDNA for TCR beta came from 5'RACE template switching with UMIs. TCRdb reprocessed the 5' RACE reads, with one entry per CDR3 protein and no DNA. In all, the sample yields 500,000 or so distinct CDR3 sequences. The CDR3 extends over 14 amino acids. Whole-study results and caveats: It is unclear if expanded NKG2C-expressing clones target HCMV antigens.

The gene calls are TRBV12-3 or TRBV12-4 and TRBJ2-1; TCRdb proposes TRBD2, but this gene call is untestable without DNA. The specimen sequenced was blood T cells: a sorted CD56 or NKG2C T cell subset, CD4+ or CD8+ T cells, or bulk PBMC T cells (not recorded which). The TCR sequence derives from a man between 18 and 35 years old in good health. The CDR3 spells CASSPLGTHNEQFF.